This T cell receptor (beta chain) was sequenced in a study of cytomegalovirus exposure and HLA in healthy donors. About the research overall: Approximately 83 million unique TCRs from HLA-typed donors were held in an early data release.

The CDR3 spans 14 residues. The junction had 6 bases not matched to a gene; V was cut back by 6 bases and J by 1 base. The V gene's germline CDR1 is SGHNT and CDR2 YYREEE (reference sequence). Of note for this clone: The antigen is unknown.

It was with 60 Vbeta and 13 Jbeta primers that the PCR ran. The assay was immunoSEQ multiplex PCR, and TCRdb's table has in-frame clones only and misses some. Among fewer than 200,000 clones, 82% were seen once, and the ten largest hold around 1.5%. General observations from the study: Using the classifier, cytomegalovirus status was reportedly diagnosed with high specificity and sensitivity. There were some 150 TCR beta chains listed as cytomegalovirus-associated. Rarity held for most TCR sequences, but there were some public TCRs that occurred in many donors.

J is TRBJ2-5 and V is TRBV5-4; TRBD2 aligns across 7 bases. The sequenced material came from PBMCs. This receptor was obtained from a male donor in good health and CMV-seronegative. The CDR3 DNA follows: TGTGCCAGCACCGAGGGACTATCCCAAGAGACCCAGTACTTC. Its translation is CASTEGLSQETQYF.